Reported below is one T cell receptor beta chain. The antigen it binds to is not known. No quality values exist for individual bases; no much larger clone is one base distant. The source of the sample is a study of T cell changes during pregnancy in multiple sclerosis (dated by TCRdb to 2018 to 2020). Background for the entire study: In women with multiple sclerosis, the researchers looked at how the T cell repertoire shifted as pregnancy progressed.

The trim is 6 bases for V and 0 bases for J, with a gap of 6 bases between the germline ends. The CDR3, cysteine through phenylalanine, is 13 amino acids long. This entry keeps only the CDR3 DNA: 39 bases, framed from base 1. Per the germline V gene, SNHLY is the CDR1 and FYNNEI is the CDR2. Library preparation employed the immunoSEQ multiplex PCR assay. TCRdb obtained this table from immuneACCESS and retained in-frame rearrangements with V and J assigned. These tables miss some clones; where compared with another copy, unresolved V genes account for less than half of the shortfall, and the remainder is unexplained. This sample lists 60,000 to 75,000 clones; roughly nine tenths were detected once. The biggest ten clones account for roughly 1.3% of the sample.

The input for sequencing was peripheral blood, taken in the second trimester of pregnancy. The TCR sequence derives from a female donor in good health, enrolled as a control in a pregnancy study. Recombination linked TRBV2 to TRBJ2-1, with no confidently assigned D gene. CDR3 reads: CASRLSSYNEQFF. The DNA reads as follows: TGTGCCAGCAGACTTAGCTCCTACAATGAGCAGTTCTTC.